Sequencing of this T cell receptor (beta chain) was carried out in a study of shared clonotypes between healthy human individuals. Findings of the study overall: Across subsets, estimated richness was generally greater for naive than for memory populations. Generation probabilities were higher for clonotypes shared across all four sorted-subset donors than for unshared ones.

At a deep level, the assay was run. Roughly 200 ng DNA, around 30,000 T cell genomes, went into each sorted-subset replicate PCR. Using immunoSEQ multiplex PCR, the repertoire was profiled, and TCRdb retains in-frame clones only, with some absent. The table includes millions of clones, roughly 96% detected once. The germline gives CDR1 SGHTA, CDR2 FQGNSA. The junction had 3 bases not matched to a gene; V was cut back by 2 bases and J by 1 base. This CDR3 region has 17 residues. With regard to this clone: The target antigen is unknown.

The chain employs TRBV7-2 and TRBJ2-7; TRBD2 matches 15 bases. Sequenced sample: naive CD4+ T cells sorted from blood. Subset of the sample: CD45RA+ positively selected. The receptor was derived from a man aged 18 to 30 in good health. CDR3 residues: CASSLRGLAGGSYEQYF. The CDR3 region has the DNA TGTGCCAGCAGCTTACGGGGACTAGCGGGAGGTTCCTACGAGCAGTACTTC.